This T cell receptor (beta chain) is from a study of OX40 agonist ivuxolimab in advanced cancers. Overall study context: Patients were treated with ivuxolimab, an agonistic anti-OX40 (CD134) antibody. Previous treatment with anti-PD-1, anti-PD-L1 or anti-CTLA-4 therapy was allowed; 35% to 50% had received some. The study's findings and limits: Among the nonresponders, some also had low normalized T-cell clonal expansion.

Germline V gene sequence: CDR1 SGHDN, CDR2 FVKESK. V dropped 3 bases and J dropped 7; count of bases not matched to a gene: 12. The CDR3 is 16 amino acids. The repertoire was sequenced with immunoSEQ multiplex PCR; TCRdb's copy has only in-frame clones and lacks some. The top ten hold approximately 0.78% of the sample, which has some 94,000 clones, approximately 90% seen once. Collection of blood occurred at baseline, at cycle 4 day 1, and at cycle 7 day 1. Comment on this clone: Its antigen remains unknown.

The chain joins TRBV14 to TRBJ2-1; 7 bases fit TRBD2. This clonotype was obtained from an adult with an advanced solid tumor such as melanoma, head and neck, liver or kidney cancer. The source material was CD4+ or CD8+ T cells sorted from blood, sampled in a trial of the OX40 agonist ivuxolimab. The CDR3 sequence: CASSHLTGREWNEQFF. CDR3 DNA sequence: TGTGCCAGCAGCCACTTAACCGGGCGGGAGTGGAATGAGCAGTTCTTC. The whole variable domain, filled in from reference TRBV14 and TRBJ2-1, reads EAGVTQFPSHSVIEKGQTVTLRCDPISGHDNLYWYRRVMGKEIKFLLHFVKESKQDESGMPNNRFLAERTGGTYSTLKVQPAELEDSGVYFCASSHLTGREWNEQFFGPGTRLTVL.